This TCR delta chain was recorded in a study of Vδ1+ human thymocytes. Findings of the study overall: Unlike peripheral blood Vdelta1+ controls, thymic delta-chain sequences included 20% to 25% Vdelta2 and few Vdelta3. Highly polyclonal TRG and TRD repertoires with Gaussian CDR3 length distributions appeared in thymus.

The CDR3 is made up of 22 amino acids. V lost 2 bases, J lost 0 bases, and 31 bases lay in between. CDR1 is TSWWSYY and CDR2 is QGS in the germline V gene. Details on this clone: Its cognate antigen is unknown.

Extracted RNA was reverse transcribed into cDNA. CDR3 amplicons came from multiplex PCR with pooled V-gene forward and constant-region reverse primers. TCRdb re-processed the multiplex PCR reads via CATT. In the table there are 70,000 or so delta-chain clones, around 32% of which are singletons. Between about 97% and 99.6% of sorted thymocytes were Vdelta1+. The specimen sequenced was Vdelta1+ gamma-delta thymocytes from the thymus. Subset specified: FACS-sorted CD3+ TCRalphabeta- TCRVdelta1+ TCRVdelta2- thymocytes. This sequence was found in a boy under two years old who had congenital heart surgery. V and J are TRDV1 and TRDJ1; TRDD2 is a possible D gene (6 bases). CDR3 residues: CALGERFFLPGSLYSDTDKLIF. The DNA of the CDR3 is TGTGCTCTTGGGGAAAGATTTTTTCTTCCTGGGTCCCTCTATTCGGACACCGATAAACTCATCTTT.